One sample yielded the 31 T cell receptor beta chains listed below, sequenced in a study of blood T cell repertoires in COVID-19. Profiling relied on immunoSEQ multiplex PCR, and the TCRdb table lists in-frame clones only, not all of them. This sample yields fewer than 200,000 clones, of which approximately 79% are seen a single time; 5.2% belongs to the top ten. Sequences were obtained from PBMCs or T cells enriched from blood (not recorded which). Receptors originate from a woman between 55 and 75 years old with acute COVID-19.

The chain couples TRBV15 to TRBJ2-1, with TRBD2 matching over 7 bases. Germline V CDR1 and CDR2: LNHNV, YYDKDF (reference sequence). J gave up 7 bases and V 0 bases, and 9 bases lay outside the gene matches. The CDR3 totals 16 residues. The CDR3, as DNA: TGTGCCACCAGCAGAGAATCCAGCGGACTAGGAAATGAGCAGTTCTTC. This codes for CATSRESSGLGNEQFF.

The chain uses TRBV7-9 and TRBJ1-1; D ambiguous. The germline CDR1 and CDR2 sequences are SEHNR and FQNEAQ (reference sequence). V lost 8 bases to trimming and J lost 0 bases, with 10 bases between them. This CDR3 contains 13 residues. The CDR3 protein is CASSSPLNTEAFF. DNA for the CDR3: TGTGCCAGCTCGTCCCCCTTGAACACTGAAGCTTTCTTT.

This chain connects TRBV27 to TRBJ2-5; a possible D gene is TRBD1 (7 bases). CDR3 length: 17 amino acids. Trimming cost V 6 bases and J 5 bases, with 25 bases left between them. Germline assignment: CDR1 MNHEY and CDR2 SMNVEV (reference sequence). CDR3 nucleotide sequence: TGTGCCAGCAGCCAATCCTTAATTTTGACAGGGAGGGAGACCCAGTACTTC. Protein sequence: CASSQSLILTGRETQYF.

This chain joins TRBV29-1 and TRBJ1-2, with 8 bases identical to TRBD1. Germline CDR1 SQVTM, CDR2 ANQGSEA. The CDR3 extends over 13 amino acids. With V trimmed by 3 bases and J by 7 bases, 7 bases remained unmatched. The CDR3 loop reads CSVETRGQGGYTF. In DNA, the CDR3 is TGCAGCGTTGAGACCAGGGGGCAGGGTGGCTACACCTTC.

The rearrangement uses TRBV11-2 and TRBJ2-1; 9 bases fit TRBD2. Germline V lookup: CDR1 SGHAT, CDR2 FQNNGV. Losses at the gene ends were 5 bases for V and 4 bases for J; bases not matched to a gene: 6. The CDR3 covers 15 residues. The CDR3 DNA sequence: TGTGCCAGCAGCCGGGTAGCGGGAGCTTACAATGAGCAGTTCTTC. This encodes CASSRVAGAYNEQFF.

The count of this clone is one. CDR3 DNA sequence: TGTGCCAGCAGCTTAGACCCGGGTATGACCTCCTACGAGCAGTACGTC. Its translation is CASSLDPGMTSYEQYV. This rearrangement joins TRBV7-2 to TRBJ2-7, with unresolved D. V was clipped by 1 base and J by 0 bases, with 13 bases between them. This CDR3 is built from 16 residues. Germline CDR1 is SGHTA and CDR2 is FQGNSA.

The V call is TRBV29-1, the J call TRBJ1-2; 7 bases match TRBD1. Trimming removed 7 bases from V and 10 bases from J; junction bases left unmatched: 6. Germline-derived CDR1 and CDR2 are SQVTM and ANQGSEA. This CDR3 spans 10 amino acids. CDR3: CSARDRDYTF. The CDR3 coding sequence is TGCAGCGCCCGGGACAGAGACTACACCTTC.

This clone has just one count. The genes are TRBV29-1 and TRBJ2-2; D is undetermined. The V gene lost 4 bases and the J gene lost 6 bases, with 12 bases spanning the gap. The CDR3 totals 13 residues. The V gene's germline CDR1 is SQVTM and CDR2 ANQGSEA. The CDR3 spells CSVAETVAGELFF. In DNA form, the CDR3 reads TGCAGCGTTGCTGAAACAGTCGCCGGGGAGCTGTTTTTT.

In regard to this clone: At one of its ends the junction is not consistent with the germline gene, which may arise from a read error. The chain uses TRBV11-3 and TRBJ1-1, with D possibly TRBD1 on 6 matching bases. There are 14 residues in the CDR3. Germline V gene sequence: CDR1 SGHNT, CDR2 YENEEA. This CDR3 reads CASSLTGMKTEAFF. The CDR3 bases are TGTGCCAGCAGCTTAACAGGGATGAAAACTGAAGCTTTCTTT.

This rearrangement joins TRBV5-4 to TRBJ1-1; tentatively, D is TRBD1 (5 bases). This CDR3 is built from 14 residues. Deletions cut 1 base from V and 6 bases from J, with 13 bases between. Germline V lookup: CDR1 SGHNT, CDR2 YYREEE (reference sequence). CDR3 bases: TGTGCCAGCAGCTTGAAATGGGGCAAACCTGAAGCTTTCTTT. Protein: CASSLKWGKPEAFF.

V is TRBV2 and J is TRBJ2-3, with D possibly matching TRBD1 (6 bases). Per the germline V gene, CDR1 is SNHLY and CDR2 is FYNNEI. Between the trimmed V and J ends, which lost 7 bases and 7 bases, there was a span of 21 bases. The CDR3 length is 15 residues. This chain's CDR3 is CASTRDGRGANTQYF. The CDR3 coding sequence is TGTGCCAGCACCCGGGACGGCAGGGGTGCCAATACGCAGTATTTT. Together with reference TRBV2 and TRBJ2-3, the CDR3 gives the full variable domain: EPEVTQTPSHQVTQMGQEVILRCVPISNHLYFYWYRQILGQKVEFLVSFYNNEISEKSEIFDDQFSVERPDGSNFTLKIRSTKLEDSAMYFCASTRDGRGANTQYFGPGTRLTVL.

The rearrangement uses TRBV6-5 and TRBJ2-7, with 8 bases identical to TRBD1. This CDR3 region has 14 residues. Germline CDR1 MNHEY, CDR2 SVGAGI. V was clipped by 6 bases and J by 13 bases; unmatched bases: 17. In DNA, the CDR3 is TGTGCCAGCAGCACGCGTGGGGGACAGGATTCTTCCTACGTC. Amino acids: CASSTRGGQDSSYV.

This chain connects TRBV4-2 to TRBJ2-1; D might be TRBD1 (5 bases). The CDR3 is 15 amino acids. The germline V and J ends were trimmed by 0 bases and 6 bases, with 12 bases remaining between them. Germline-derived CDR1 and CDR2 are LGHNA and YNFKEQ. The CDR3 region has the DNA TGTGCCAGCAGCCAAGATCTGGGGCTCCTCAATGAGCAGTTCTTC. Protein: CASSQDLGLLNEQFF.

The rearrangement uses TRBV6-2 or TRBV6-3 and TRBJ2-2; TRBD2 matches at 7 bases. This CDR3 comprises 15 residues. CDR1 and CDR2 (germline): MNHEY, SVGEGT. Trimming cost V 4 bases and J 8 bases; bases outside gene matches: 10. CDR3 nucleotides: TGTGCCAGCAGTTTTCGGCGCGGGAGTGGGGGGGAGCTGTTTTTT. It yields the protein CASSFRRGSGGELFF.

The chain recombines TRBV7-8 with TRBJ2-5, with D possibly being TRBD2 (5 bases). CDR3 size: 13 residues. With 8 bases removed from V and 5 bases from J, the gap between germline ends came to 15 bases. Germline-derived CDR1 and CDR2 are SGHVS and FQNEAQ. CDR3: CASFPRGAETQYF. For the CDR3, the DNA is TGTGCCAGCTTCCCCCGGGGTGCGGAGACCCAGTACTTC.

The genes are TRBV9 and TRBJ2-7, with a weak D call TRBD1 (6 bases). V shed 6 bases and J shed 0 bases, with 10 bases lying between them. Germline-derived CDR1 and CDR2 are SGDLS and YYNGEE. This CDR3 has 13 amino acids. This CDR3 reads CASTPGVSYEQYF. The CDR3 DNA is TGTGCCAGCACCCCAGGGGTCTCCTACGAGCAGTACTTC.

The J gene is TRBJ1-5, the V gene TRBV6-2 or TRBV6-3, with no clear D. Germline lookup yields CDR1 MNHEY and CDR2 SVGEGT. The CDR3 covers 13 residues. Deletions cut 3 bases from V and 9 bases from J, with 12 bases between. The CDR3 sequence: CASSYSVDLPQHF. For the CDR3, the DNA is TGTGCCAGCAGTTATTCCGTAGATCTGCCCCAGCATTTT.

This sequence joins TRBV2 and TRBJ1-6, with TRBD1 matching over 9 bases. This CDR3 contains 14 residues. Germline lookup yields CDR1 SNHLY and CDR2 FYNNEI. V lost 6 bases to trimming and J lost 9 bases; unmatched junction nucleotides: 6. CDR3 in DNA: TGTGCCAGCAGAACAACAGGGGGCGTTTCACCCCTCCACTTT. It translates to CASRTTGGVSPLHF.

CDR3 in amino acids: CASSDTSENTGELFF. CDR3 in DNA: TGTGCCAGCAGTGATACTAGCGAGAACACCGGGGAGCTGTTTTTT. The chain combines TRBV2 with TRBJ2-2, with 7 bases lining up with TRBD2. CDR3 length equals 15 residues. Trimming cost V 3 bases and J 1 base; bases outside gene matches: 2. CDR1 is SNHLY, CDR2 FYNNEI, per germline.

The chain has TRBV7-6 and TRBJ1-5; D perhaps matches TRBD1 (6 bases). The CDR3 extends over 16 amino acids. V was pared by 4 bases and J by 7 bases, with 20 bases between. Looked up from germline, CDR1 is SGHVS and CDR2 is FNYEAQ. CDR3 sequence: CASSSTGYGGGQPQHF. For the CDR3, the DNA is TGTGCCAGCAGCTCTACAGGGTACGGGGGAGGGCAGCCCCAGCATTTT.

This clone was detected once. DNA of the CDR3: TGTGCCAGCAGTGAAGCGGGGAGCCGGGAGACCCAGTACTTC. It codes for CASSEAGSRETQYF. The V call is TRBV2, the J call TRBJ2-5; a possible D gene is TRBD2 (5 bases). V lost 0 bases to trimming and J lost 5 bases, with 10 bases between them. The CDR3 is 14 amino acids. CDR1 and CDR2 from the germline V gene are SNHLY and FYNNEI. Filled out from reference TRBV2 and TRBJ2-5, the complete variable domain reads EPEVTQTPSHQVTQMGQEVILRCVPISNHLYFYWYRQILGQKVEFLVSFYNNEISEKSEIFDDQFSVERPDGSNFTLKIRSTKLEDSAMYFCASSEAGSRETQYFGPGTRLLVL.

This chain connects TRBV5-1 to TRBJ1-5, with 7 bases matching TRBD1. Per the germline V gene, CDR1 is SGHRS and CDR2 is YFSETQ. Unmatched junction bases numbered 6, after V lost 1 base and J lost 2 bases. This CDR3 spans 16 amino acids. CDR3 amino acids: CASSLHEGAGNQPQHF. Here the CDR3 DNA reads TGCGCCAGCAGCTTGCATGAGGGGGCGGGCAATCAGCCCCAGCATTTT.

The gene calls are TRBV30 and TRBJ2-3; no reliable D call. From germline, CDR1 is GTSNPN and CDR2 SVGIG (reference sequence). The V gene lost 5 bases and the J gene lost 5 bases, with 8 bases spanning the gap. The CDR3 totals 11 residues. Here the CDR3 DNA reads TGTGCCTGGCTTTCGGGAGATACGCAGTATTTT. It is translated as CAWLSGDTQYF.

This clone was picked up one time. This chain links TRBV7-9 with TRBJ2-7; 11 bases map to TRBD2. The CDR3 contains 17 residues. J was trimmed by 3 bases and V by 4 bases; bases with no gene match: 11. In germline, CDR1 is SEHNR, CDR2 FQNEAQ (reference sequence). The CDR3 reads CASSSVSSGRMGYEQYF. For the CDR3, the DNA is TGTGCCAGCAGCTCCGTATCTAGCGGGAGGATGGGCTACGAGCAGTACTTC.

The rearrangement uses TRBV5-6 and TRBJ1-2, with D possibly matching TRBD1 (5 bases). V was trimmed by 2 bases and J by 1 base, leaving 12 bases between them. Germline CDR1 and CDR2: SGHDT and YYEEEE. This CDR3 contains 15 residues. This CDR3 reads CASSFRTLNNYGYTF. The CDR3 coding sequence is TGTGCCAGCAGCTTTCGGACACTCAATAACTATGGCTACACCTTC.

The chain employs TRBV6-5 and TRBJ1-2; the match to TRBD1 covers 8 bases. V shed 6 bases, J shed 8 bases, and the junction held 11 bases outside the gene matches. CDR3 length: 14 residues. Looked up from germline, CDR1 is MNHEY and CDR2 is SVGAGI. The CDR3 DNA sequence: TGTGCCAGCAGAACCTCGGACAGGGCGGAGGGCTACACCTTC. Its translation is CASRTSDRAEGYTF.

The CDR3 spells CASSLARWTSGMNTGELFF. CDR3 nucleotides: TGTGCCAGCAGCTTAGCCCGGTGGACTAGCGGAATGAACACCGGGGAGCTGTTTTTT. This chain joins TRBV13 and TRBJ2-2; TRBD2 aligns across 10 bases. V shed 1 base, J shed 1 base, and the junction held 9 bases outside the gene matches. Germline V lookup: CDR1 PRHDT, CDR2 FYEKMQ (reference sequence). CDR3 size: 19 residues. The variable domain in full, completed from reference TRBV13 and TRBJ2-2, reads AAGVIQSPRHLIKEKRETATLKCYPIPRHDTVYWYQQGPGQDPQFLISFYEKMQSDKGSIPDRFSAQQFSDYHSELNMSSLELGDSALYFCASSLARWTSGMNTGELFFGEGSRLTVL.

The J gene is TRBJ1-1, the V gene TRBV18; D unclear. This CDR3 spans 14 amino acids. Trimming removed 0 bases from V and 1 base from J, with 6 bases in between. The germline V gene has CDR1 KGHSH and CDR2 LQKENI. CDR3 loop: CASSPPRPNTEAFF. For the CDR3, the DNA is TGTGCCAGCTCACCACCCAGGCCGAACACTGAAGCTTTCTTT. The full variable domain, in which reference TRBV18 and TRBJ1-1 provide the parts outside the CDR3, is NAGVMQNPRHLVRRRGQEARLRCSPMKGHSHVYWYRQLPEEGLKFMVYLQKENIIDESGMPKERFSAEFPKEGPSILRIQQVVRGDSAAYFCASSPPRPNTEAFFGQGTRLTVV.

CDR3 DNA: TGTGCCAGCAGTTACTCGATCGGGAATTTTCCCTATGGCTACACCTTC. Protein sequence: CASSYSIGNFPYGYTF. The chain uses TRBV6-2 or TRBV6-3 and TRBJ1-2; D gene ambiguous. Germline V gene data show CDR1 as MNHEY and CDR2 as SVGEGT. Deletions cut 0 bases from V and 4 bases from J, with 15 bases between. The CDR3 has 16 amino acids.

The rearrangement uses TRBV19 and TRBJ2-5, with D perhaps TRBD1 (6 bases). The germline V gene encodes CDR1 LNHDA and CDR2 SQIVND (reference sequence). CDR3 length: 17 amino acids. V lost 3 bases and J 4 bases, leaving 21 bases between the germline ends. The CDR3 here is CASSIFETGRVGETQYF. For the CDR3, the DNA is TGTGCCAGTAGTATTTTCGAGACAGGTCGTGTAGGAGAGACCCAGTACTTC.

The V gene is TRBV4-3, the J gene TRBJ1-2; D remains ambiguous. V lost 4 bases and J lost 5, with 11 bases in between. The CDR3 loop spans 13 amino acids. Germline V gene lookup returns CDR1 LGHNA and CDR2 YSLEER. The CDR3 here is CASSPRLEYGYTF. The CDR3 DNA sequence: TGCGCCAGCAGCCCTCGACTCGAGTATGGCTACACCTTC.